Only one count was recorded for the clone carrying this T cell receptor (beta chain). Its specificity is unknown. Together with a sample-barcoded 5' primer, a J-beta primer mix was included in a second PCR lasting about 7 to 11 cycles. With 12 random nucleotides, a template-switch adaptor tagged each individual cDNA molecule. TCRdb independently ran MiXCR on the 5' RACE reads; one entry per CDR3 protein. The sample has around 1,900,000 distinct CDR3 sequences; approximately 39% are singletons. This entry belongs to a study of blood T cells in healthy people across ages. Overall study results and limits: Without sorted subsets, naive and antigen-experienced compartments could not be conclusively compared.

The sequence was obtained from a human donor in good health. The specimen sequenced was blood.

The CDR3, as DNA: TGTGCCAGCTCTGGGTCCCCAGCCTTCTACTATGGCTACACCTTC. It is translated as CASSGSPAFYYGYTF. The chain recombines TRBV6-1 with TRBJ1-2; D gene ambiguous. Trimming stripped 8 bases from V and 3 bases from J, with 19 bases between. The CDR3 loop spans 15 amino acids. Germline assignment: CDR1 MNHNS and CDR2 SASEGT.